This T cell receptor (beta chain) was sequenced in a study of blood T cell repertoires in COVID-19. Across the whole study: Italy, Spain and the United States were the sources of the convalescent and acute COVID-19 samples. Sample material is recorded as cDNA or gDNA derived from T cells, B-cell-depleted T cells, or PBMCs.

Germline lookup yields CDR1 MDHEN and CDR2 SYDVKM. The CDR3 contains 11 residues. Trimming took off 6 bases at V and 15 bases at J, with 15 bases between the two ends. Method: immunoSEQ multiplex PCR; TCRdb's copy keeps in-frame clones and lacks some. The sample consists of 75,000 to 100,000 clones, 70% to 90% of them appearing once. What was sequenced was peripheral blood. This clonotype originated in a man aged 80 or over with acute or convalescent COVID-19. This chain joins TRBV28 and TRBJ2-1; tentatively, D is TRBD2 (5 bases). The CDR3 DNA follows: TGTGCCAGCAGCCAGGACTGGGGTTGGTTCTTC. Translation gives CASSQDWGWFF.